These T cell receptor beta chains were read from a single sample in a study of blood T cell repertoires in COVID-19. TCRdb's table, derived via immunoSEQ multiplex PCR, lists solely in-frame clones and lacks some. The table includes roughly 70,000 clones, around 88% detected once. Source material: peripheral blood. The receptors stem from a woman in her 70s with acute or convalescent COVID-19. The CDR3 runs from the conserved cysteine through the conserved F or W. The D gene is left open where the match is weak. Part of the rows lack a size; the others show once, few, many or a class for expanded clones.

J gene	D gene	V gene	clone size	CDR3 DNA	CDR3 protein
TRBJ1-2	-	TRBV6-5	-	TGTGCCAGCAGCCCGATAACAGGCAACTATGGCTACACCTTC	CASSPITGNYGYTF
TRBJ2-1	TRBD2	TRBV28	-	TGTGCCAGCATCCCTTCAGCGGGAGGCTCCTACAATGAGCAGTTCTTC	CASIPSAGGSYNEQFF
TRBJ1-1	-	TRBV14	-	TGTGCCAGCAGCCAAGCAAAGAACACTGAAGCTTTCTTT	CASSQAKNTEAFF
TRBJ2-3	-	TRBV9	-	TGTGCCAGCAGCGTGTCTACAGATACGCAGTATTTT	CASSVSTDTQYF
TRBJ2-7	-	TRBV4-1	-	TGCGCCAGCAGCCAAGCTACGGGATACTCCTACGAGCAGTACTTC	CASSQATGYSYEQYF
TRBJ2-7	TRBD1	TRBV5-1	-	TGCGCCAGCAGCCCAGGGGGCACCTACGAGCAGTACTTC	CASSPGGTYEQYF
TRBJ1-1	TRBD1	TRBV7-9	-	TGTGCCAGCAGCTTAGGACAGGGAAGGGAAGCTTTCTTT	CASSLGQGREAFF
TRBJ1-1	TRBD1	TRBV6-5	-	TGTGCCAGCAGGAAGACAGGGAGCGTTGAAGCTTTCTTT	CASRKTGSVEAFF
TRBJ1-1	TRBD1	TRBV15	-	TGTGCCACCAGCCCAGACAGGGTGAGAACTGAAGCTTTCTTT	CATSPDRVRTEAFF
TRBJ2-1	TRBD2	TRBV11-1	-	TGTGCCAGCAGCTTAACGGGTAGCGGGAGTTACAATGAGCAGTTCTTC	CASSLTGSGSYNEQFF
TRBJ1-1	TRBD1	TRBV28	-	TGTGCCAGCAGTTCGACAGGGGAGGTGAGTGAAGCTTTCTTT	CASSSTGEVSEAFF
TRBJ1-3	TRBD1	TRBV5-4	-	TGTGCCAGCAGCTTGGGACAGGGCAACACCATATATTTT	CASSLGQGNTIYF
TRBJ1-3	-	TRBV4-1	once	TGCGCCAGCAGCCCAATTCACTCTGGAAACACCATATATTTT	CASSPIHSGNTIYF
TRBJ1-5	-	TRBV27	few	TGTGCCAGCAGTTCGACCGCGACAGGATTTAATGGCAATCAGCCCCAGCATTTT	CASSSTATGFNGNQPQHF
TRBJ2-3	TRBD1	TRBV19	few	TGTGCCAGTAGCACGGGACAGCGTACGGATACGCAGTATTTT	CASSTGQRTDTQYF
TRBJ1-1	-	TRBV14	-	TGTGCCAGCAGCCAAGGAGGAAACAGGGAGAACACTGAAGCTTTCTTT	CASSQGGNRENTEAFF
TRBJ2-7	TRBD1	TRBV2	-	TGTGCCAGCATGGACAGGGGTTCCTACGAGCAGTACTTC	CASMDRGSYEQYF
TRBJ2-2	-	TRBV6-5	-	TGTGCCAGCAGAAGGGAGATCACCGGGGAGCTGTTTTTT	CASRREITGELFF
TRBJ1-2	TRBD1	TRBV27	-	TGTGCCAGCAGCCGACAGGGGGCAAGTTCCTATGGCTACACCTTC	CASSRQGASSYGYTF
TRBJ1-1	TRBD1	TRBV19	-	TGTGCCAGTCAACCTTATACAGGGGAGAACACTGAAGCTTTCTTT	CASQPYTGENTEAFF
TRBJ2-2	-	TRBV30	-	TGTGCCTGGGTCAGGGACACCTTTTCCACCGGGGAGCTGTTTTTT	CAWVRDTFSTGELFF
TRBJ2-5	-	TRBV5-4	-	TGTGCCAGCAGCTTCGACCAAGAGACCCAGTACTTC	CASSFDQETQYF
TRBJ2-5	TRBD1	TRBV3-1/TRBV3-2	-	TGTGCCAGCAGCCAAGGCAGGGGGGAGACCCAGTACTTC	CASSQGRGETQYF
TRBJ2-2	-	TRBV7-6	-	TGTGCCAGCAGCTTAGGAGGGGGAGTCACCGGGGAGCTGTTTTTT	CASSLGGGVTGELFF
TRBJ1-1	-	TRBV6-5	-	TGTGCCAGCAGGAGGGACACCGTGAACACTGAAGCTTTCTTT	CASRRDTVNTEAFF
TRBJ2-6	TRBD1	TRBV19	-	TGTGCCAGTAGCCCCAGGGGACAGGGAGTTTCAAACGTCCTGACTTTC	CASSPRGQGVSNVLTF
TRBJ2-6	TRBD1	TRBV6-1	-	TGTGCCAGCAGTGAAGGGACAGGGGGCCAATACTCTCGGGCCAACGTCCTGACTTTC	CASSEGTGGQYSRANVLTF
TRBJ1-4	TRBD1	TRBV10-3	-	TGTGCCATCAGCGGAACAGGGGCGAAGGGAAAACTGTTTTTT	CAISGTGAKGKLFF
TRBJ1-1	TRBD1	TRBV5-1	-	TGCGCCAGCAGCACTGGACAGGGAACTGGAACTGAAGCTTTCTTT	CASSTGQGTGTEAFF
TRBJ1-1	-	TRBV6-5	-	TGTGCCAGCAGTTCCCCGGGGGGGGCGACTGAAGCTTTCTTT	CASSSPGGATEAFF
TRBJ1-5	-	TRBV12-3/TRBV12-4	-	TGTGCCAGCACTACAGGCAATCAGCCCCAGCATTTT	CASTTGNQPQHF
TRBJ1-1	-	TRBV27	-	TGTGCCAGCAGTATAGCCGTCGACTTCTCTGAAGCTTTCTTT	CASSIAVDFSEAFF